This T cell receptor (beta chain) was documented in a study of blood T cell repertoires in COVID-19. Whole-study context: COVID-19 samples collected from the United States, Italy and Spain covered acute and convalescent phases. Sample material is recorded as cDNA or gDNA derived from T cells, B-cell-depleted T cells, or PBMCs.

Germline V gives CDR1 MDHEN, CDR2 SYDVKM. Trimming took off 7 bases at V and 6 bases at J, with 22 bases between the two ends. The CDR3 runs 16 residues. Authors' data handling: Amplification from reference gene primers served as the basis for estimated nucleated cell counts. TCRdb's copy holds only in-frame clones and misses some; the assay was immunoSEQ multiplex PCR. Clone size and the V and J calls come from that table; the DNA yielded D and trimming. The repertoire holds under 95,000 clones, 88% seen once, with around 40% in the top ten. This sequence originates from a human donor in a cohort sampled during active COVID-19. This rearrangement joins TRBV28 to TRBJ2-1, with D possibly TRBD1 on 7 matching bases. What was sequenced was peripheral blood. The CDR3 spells CASILDRNRGGNEQFF. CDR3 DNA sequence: TGTGCCAGCATACTAGATAGAAACAGGGGAGGCAATGAGCAGTTCTTC. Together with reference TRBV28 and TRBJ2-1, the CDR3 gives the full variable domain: DVKVTQSSRYLVKRTGEKVFLECVQDMDHENMFWYRQDPGLGLRLIYFSYDVKMKEKGDIPEGYSVSREKKERFSLILESASTNQTSMYLCASILDRNRGGNEQFFGPGTRLTVL.